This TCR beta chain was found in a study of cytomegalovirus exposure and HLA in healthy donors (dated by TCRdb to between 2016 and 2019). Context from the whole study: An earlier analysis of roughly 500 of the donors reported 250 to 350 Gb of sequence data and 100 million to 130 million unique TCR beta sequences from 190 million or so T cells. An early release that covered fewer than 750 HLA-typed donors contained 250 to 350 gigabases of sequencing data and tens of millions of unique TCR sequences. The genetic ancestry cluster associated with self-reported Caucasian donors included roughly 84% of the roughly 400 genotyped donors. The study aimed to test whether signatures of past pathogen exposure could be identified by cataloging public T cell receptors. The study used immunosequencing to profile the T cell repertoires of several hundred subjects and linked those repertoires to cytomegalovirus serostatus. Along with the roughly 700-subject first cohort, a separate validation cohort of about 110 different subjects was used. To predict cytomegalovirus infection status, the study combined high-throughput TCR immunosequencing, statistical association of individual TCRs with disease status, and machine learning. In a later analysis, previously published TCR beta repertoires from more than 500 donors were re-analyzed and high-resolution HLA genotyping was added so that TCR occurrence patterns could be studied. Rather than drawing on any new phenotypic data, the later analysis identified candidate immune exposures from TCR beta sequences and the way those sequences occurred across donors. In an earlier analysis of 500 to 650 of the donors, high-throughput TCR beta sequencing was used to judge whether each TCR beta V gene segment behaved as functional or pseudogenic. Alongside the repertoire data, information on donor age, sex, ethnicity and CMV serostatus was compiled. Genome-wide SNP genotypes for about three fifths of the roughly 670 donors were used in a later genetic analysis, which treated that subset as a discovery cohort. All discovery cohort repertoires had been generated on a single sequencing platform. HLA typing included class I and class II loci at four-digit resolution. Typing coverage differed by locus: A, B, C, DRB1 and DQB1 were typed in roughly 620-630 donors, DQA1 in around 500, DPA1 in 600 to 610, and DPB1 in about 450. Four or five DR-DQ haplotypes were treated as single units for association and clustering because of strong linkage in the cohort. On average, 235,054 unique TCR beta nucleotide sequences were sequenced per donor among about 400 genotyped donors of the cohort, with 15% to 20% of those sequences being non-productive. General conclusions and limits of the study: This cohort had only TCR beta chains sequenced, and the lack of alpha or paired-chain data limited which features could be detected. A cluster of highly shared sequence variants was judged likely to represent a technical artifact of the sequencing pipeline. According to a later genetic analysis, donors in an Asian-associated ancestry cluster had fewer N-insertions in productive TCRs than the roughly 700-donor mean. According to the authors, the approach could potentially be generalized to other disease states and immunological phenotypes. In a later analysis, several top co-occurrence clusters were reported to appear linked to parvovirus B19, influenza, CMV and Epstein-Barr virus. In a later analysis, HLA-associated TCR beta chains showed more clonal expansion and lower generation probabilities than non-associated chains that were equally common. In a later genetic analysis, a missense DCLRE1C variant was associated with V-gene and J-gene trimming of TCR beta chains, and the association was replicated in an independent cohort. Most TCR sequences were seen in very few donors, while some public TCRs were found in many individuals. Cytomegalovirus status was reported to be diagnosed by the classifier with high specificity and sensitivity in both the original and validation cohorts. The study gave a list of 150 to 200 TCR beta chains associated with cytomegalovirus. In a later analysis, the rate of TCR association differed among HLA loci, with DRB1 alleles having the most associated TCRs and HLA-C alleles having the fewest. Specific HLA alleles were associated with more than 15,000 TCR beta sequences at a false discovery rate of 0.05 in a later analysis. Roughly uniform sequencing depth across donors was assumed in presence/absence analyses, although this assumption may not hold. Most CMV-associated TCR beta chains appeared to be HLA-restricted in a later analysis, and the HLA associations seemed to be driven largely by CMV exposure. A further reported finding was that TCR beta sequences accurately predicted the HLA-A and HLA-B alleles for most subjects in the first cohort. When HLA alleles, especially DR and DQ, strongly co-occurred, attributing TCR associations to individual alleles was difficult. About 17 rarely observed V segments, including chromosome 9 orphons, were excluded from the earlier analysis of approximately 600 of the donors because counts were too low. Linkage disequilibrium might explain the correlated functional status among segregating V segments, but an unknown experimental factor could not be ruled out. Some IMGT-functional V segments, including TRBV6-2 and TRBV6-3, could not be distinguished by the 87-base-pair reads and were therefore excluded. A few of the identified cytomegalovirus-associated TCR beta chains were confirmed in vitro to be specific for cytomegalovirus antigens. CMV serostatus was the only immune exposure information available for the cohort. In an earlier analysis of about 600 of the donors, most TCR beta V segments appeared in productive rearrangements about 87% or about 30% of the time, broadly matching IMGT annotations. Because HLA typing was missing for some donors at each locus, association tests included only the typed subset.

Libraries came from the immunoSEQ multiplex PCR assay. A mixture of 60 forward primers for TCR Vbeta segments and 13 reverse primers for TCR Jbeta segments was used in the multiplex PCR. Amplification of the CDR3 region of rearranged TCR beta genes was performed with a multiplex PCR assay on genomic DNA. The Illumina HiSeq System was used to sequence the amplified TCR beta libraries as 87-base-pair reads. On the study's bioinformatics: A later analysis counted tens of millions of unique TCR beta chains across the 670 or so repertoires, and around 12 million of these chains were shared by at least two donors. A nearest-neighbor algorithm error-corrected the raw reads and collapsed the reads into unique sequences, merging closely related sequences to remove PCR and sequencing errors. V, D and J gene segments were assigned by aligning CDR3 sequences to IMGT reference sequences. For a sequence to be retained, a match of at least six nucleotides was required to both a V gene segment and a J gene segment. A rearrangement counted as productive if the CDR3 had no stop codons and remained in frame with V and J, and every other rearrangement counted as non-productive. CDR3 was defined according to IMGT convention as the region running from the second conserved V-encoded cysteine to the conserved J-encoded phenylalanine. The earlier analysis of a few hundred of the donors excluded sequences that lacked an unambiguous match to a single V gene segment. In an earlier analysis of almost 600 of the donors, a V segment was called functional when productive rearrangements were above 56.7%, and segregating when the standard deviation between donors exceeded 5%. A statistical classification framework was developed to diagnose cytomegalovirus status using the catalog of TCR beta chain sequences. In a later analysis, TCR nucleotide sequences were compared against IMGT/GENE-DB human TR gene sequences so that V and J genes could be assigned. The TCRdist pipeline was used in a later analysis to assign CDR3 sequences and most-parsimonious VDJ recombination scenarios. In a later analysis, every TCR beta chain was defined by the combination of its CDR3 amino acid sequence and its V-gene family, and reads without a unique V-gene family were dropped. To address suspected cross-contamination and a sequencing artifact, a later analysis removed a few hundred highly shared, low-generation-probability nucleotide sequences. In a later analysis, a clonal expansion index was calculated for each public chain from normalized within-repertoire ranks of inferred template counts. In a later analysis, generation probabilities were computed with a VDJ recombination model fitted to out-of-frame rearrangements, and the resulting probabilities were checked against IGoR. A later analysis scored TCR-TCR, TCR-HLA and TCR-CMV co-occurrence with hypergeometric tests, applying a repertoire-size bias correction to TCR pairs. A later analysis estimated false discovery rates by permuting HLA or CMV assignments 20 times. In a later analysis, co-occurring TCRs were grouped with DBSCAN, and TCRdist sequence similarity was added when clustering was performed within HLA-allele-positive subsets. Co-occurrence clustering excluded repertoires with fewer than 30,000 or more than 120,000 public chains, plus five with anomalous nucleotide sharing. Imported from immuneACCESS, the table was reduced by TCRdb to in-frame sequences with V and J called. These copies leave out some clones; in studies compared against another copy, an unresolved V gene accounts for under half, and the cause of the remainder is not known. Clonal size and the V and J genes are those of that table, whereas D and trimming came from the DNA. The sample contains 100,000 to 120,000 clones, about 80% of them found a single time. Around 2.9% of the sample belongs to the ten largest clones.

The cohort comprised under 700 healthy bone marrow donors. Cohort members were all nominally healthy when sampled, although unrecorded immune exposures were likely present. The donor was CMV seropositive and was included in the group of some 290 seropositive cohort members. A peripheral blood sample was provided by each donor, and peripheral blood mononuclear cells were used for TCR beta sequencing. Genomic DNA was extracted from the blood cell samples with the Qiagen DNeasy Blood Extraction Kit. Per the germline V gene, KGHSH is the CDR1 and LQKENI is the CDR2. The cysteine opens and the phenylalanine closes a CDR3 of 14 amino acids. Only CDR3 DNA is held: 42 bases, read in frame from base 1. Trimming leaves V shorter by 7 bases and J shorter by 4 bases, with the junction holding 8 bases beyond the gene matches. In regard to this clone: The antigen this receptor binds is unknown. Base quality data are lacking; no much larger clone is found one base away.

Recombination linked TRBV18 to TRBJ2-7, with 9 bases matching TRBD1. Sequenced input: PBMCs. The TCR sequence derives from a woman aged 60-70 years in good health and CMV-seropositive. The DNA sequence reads TGTGCCAGCTGCTCCGGGACAGGGACTTACGAGCAGTACTTC. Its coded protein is CASCSGTGTYEQYF.